A selection of T cell receptor beta chains follows, all from one sample in a study of control samples from healthy donors and cancer patients. Method: immunoSEQ multiplex PCR; TCRdb's copy keeps in-frame clones and lacks some. The sample includes about 130,000 clones, approximately 90% of them seen just once. The sample was blood. The receptor source for this set is a man aged 18 to 30 in good health. CDR3s include the opening cysteine and the closing phenylalanine or tryptophan. D genes are given only for firm matches. Not all rows give a size; the values are once, few, many and, for expanded clones, a class.

d_gene,j_gene,abundance,v_gene,CDR3aa,CDR3nt
-,TRBJ1-4,-,TRBV2,CASSETVATNEKLFF,TGTGCCAGCAGTGAAACTGTTGCAACTAATGAAAAACTGTTTTTT
-,TRBJ2-7,-,TRBV7-6,CASSLAVGPTYEQYF,TGTGCCAGCAGCTTAGCGGTCGGTCCCACCTACGAGCAGTACTTC
-,TRBJ1-2,-,TRBV12-3/TRBV12-4,CASSLAVRDGYTF,TGTGCCAGCAGTTTAGCGGTCAGGGATGGCTACACCTTC
-,TRBJ1-5,few,TRBV6-1,CASSEGWGFNQPQHF,TGTGCCAGCAGTGAAGGATGGGGATTCAATCAGCCCCAGCATTTT
TRBD1,TRBJ2-5,-,TRBV15,CATSRDRGLETQYF,TGTGCCACCAGCAGAGATAGGGGGCTGGAGACCCAGTACTTC
-,TRBJ1-6,-,TRBV11-2,CASSSWTTNSPLHF,TGTGCCAGCAGCTCCTGGACAACTAATTCACCCCTCCACTTT
-,TRBJ1-6,-,TRBV2,CASSQEAAPLHF,TGTGCCAGCAGTCAGGAGGCGGCACCCCTCCACTTT
-,TRBJ1-2,-,TRBV25-1,CASSGGGYGYTF,TGTGCCAGCAGTGGAGGGGGCTATGGCTACACCTTC
-,TRBJ1-3,-,TRBV6-5,CASRNTGPGNTIYF,TGTGCCAGTCGCAACACAGGGCCTGGAAACACCATATATTTT
TRBD1,TRBJ2-2,-,TRBV5-6,CASSLGPTGEPGELFF,TGTGCCAGCAGCTTGGGACCGACAGGGGAGCCCGGGGAGCTGTTTTTT
TRBD1,TRBJ1-1,-,TRBV5-1,CASSWYRDSNEAFF,TGCGCCAGCAGCTGGTACCGGGACAGTAATGAAGCTTTCTTT
-,TRBJ1-5,once,TRBV2,CASRGGRVQPQHF,TGTGCCAGCAGGGGGGGCAGGGTTCAGCCCCAGCATTTT
-,TRBJ2-2,-,TRBV3-1/TRBV3-2,CASSQERPGEGENTGELFF,TGTGCCAGCAGCCAAGAGAGGCCAGGGGAGGGGGAGAACACCGGGGAGCTGTTTTTT
TRBD1,TRBJ1-3,-,TRBV18,CASSPSGTGRGNTIYF,TGTGCCAGCTCGCCTAGCGGGACAGGGAGAGGAAACACCATATATTTT
TRBD2,TRBJ2-1,-,TRBV4-2,CASSQGSGGALEQFF,TGTGCCAGCAGCCAAGGCAGCGGGGGGGCTCTTGAGCAGTTCTTC
-,TRBJ1-2,-,TRBV7-9,CASSLGQSVTF,TGTGCCAGCAGCCTTGGACAGTCGGTGACCTTC
TRBD2,TRBJ2-3,-,TRBV3-1/TRBV3-2,CASSQDPSGDTQYF,TGTGCCAGCAGCCAAGATCCTAGCGGAGATACGCAGTATTTT
-,TRBJ1-3,-,TRBV11-2,CASSLVSSGNTIYF,TGTGCCAGCAGCTTAGTTTCCAGCGGAAACACCATATATTTT
-,TRBJ1-5,once,TRBV19,CASRNSGTWGDQPQHF,TGTGCCAGTAGGAATTCCGGGACATGGGGAGATCAGCCCCAGCATTTT
-,TRBJ2-4,-,TRBV29-1,CSVGGGTKNIQYF,TGCAGCGTTGGGGGAGGTACCAAAAACATTCAGTACTTC
-,TRBJ1-2,-,TRBV28,CATHLSAGWNGYTF,TGTGCCACCCACTTATCGGCAGGGTGGAATGGCTACACCTTC
-,TRBJ1-1,-,TRBV9,CASSVTTGPHTEAFF,TGTGCCAGCAGCGTCACGACAGGACCGCACACTGAAGCTTTCTTT
-,TRBJ2-7,-,TRBV4-1,CASSQAPTAGHEQYF,TGCGCCAGCAGCCAAGCCCCAACGGCTGGCCACGAGCAGTACTTC
TRBD2,TRBJ2-1,-,TRBV4-1,CASSQGPRLAGYNEQFF,TGCGCCAGCAGCCAAGGGCCCCGACTAGCGGGATACAATGAGCAGTTCTTC
-,TRBJ2-6,few,TRBV7-9,CASSLGTSGAGANVLTF,TGTGCCAGCAGCCTAGGGACGTCCGGGGCTGGGGCCAACGTCCTGACTTTC
TRBD1,TRBJ2-7,-,TRBV7-2,CASSFNRDRGLDEQYF,TGTGCCAGCAGCTTTAACCGGGACAGGGGCCTCGACGAGCAGTACTTC
TRBD1,TRBJ2-7,-,TRBV6-6,CASSSRQGLEQYF,TGTGCCAGCAGTTCGAGACAGGGTCTCGAGCAGTACTTC
-,TRBJ1-1,-,TRBV2,CASTRVTLEAFF,TGTGCCAGCACCAGGGTGACACTTGAAGCTTTCTTT
-,TRBJ1-2,once,TRBV19,CASSLPGPGYGYTF,TGTGCCAGTAGTCTACCGGGACCGGGATATGGCTACACCTTC